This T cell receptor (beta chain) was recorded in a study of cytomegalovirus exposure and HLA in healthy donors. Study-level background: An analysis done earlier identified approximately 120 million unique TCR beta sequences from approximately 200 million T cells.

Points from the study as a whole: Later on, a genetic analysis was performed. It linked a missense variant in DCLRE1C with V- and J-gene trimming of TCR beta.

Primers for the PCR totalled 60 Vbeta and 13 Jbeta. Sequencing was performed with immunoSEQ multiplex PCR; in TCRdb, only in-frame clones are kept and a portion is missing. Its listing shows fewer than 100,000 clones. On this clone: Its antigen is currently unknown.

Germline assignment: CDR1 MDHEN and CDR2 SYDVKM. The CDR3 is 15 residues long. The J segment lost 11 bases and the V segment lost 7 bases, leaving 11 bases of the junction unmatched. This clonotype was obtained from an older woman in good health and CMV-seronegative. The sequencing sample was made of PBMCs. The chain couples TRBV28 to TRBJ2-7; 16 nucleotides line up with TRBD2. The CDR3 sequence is CASNPGLAGGWAEYF. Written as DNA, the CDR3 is TGTGCCAGCAATCCGGGACTAGCGGGAGGGTGGGCGGAGTACTTC.